This passage covers 20 T cell receptor beta chains from one sample sequenced in a study of blood T cell repertoires in COVID-19. Measured with immunoSEQ multiplex PCR; TCRdb has only the in-frame clones, and not every one. The data show fewer than 200,000 clones, with 70% to 85% seen just once and approximately 21% held by the top ten. Source material: peripheral blood. These receptors came from a woman older than 75 with acute or convalescent COVID-19.

The V gene is TRBV7-2, the J gene TRBJ1-2; the D gene is possibly TRBD1 (6 bases). The CDR3 is made up of 15 amino acids. V dropped 5 bases and J dropped 8 bases, with 21 bases sitting between them. Germline V gene sequence: CDR1 SGHTA, CDR2 FQGNSA. The CDR3 region has the DNA TGTGCCAGCAGCCCGCACCAGGCAGGGGAGGGCGGCTACACCTTC. This encodes CASSPHQAGEGGYTF. Together with reference TRBV7-2 and TRBJ1-2, the CDR3 gives the full variable domain: GAGVSQSPSNKVTEKGKDVELRCDPISGHTALYWYRQSLGQGLEFLIYFQGNSAPDKSGLPSDRFSAERTGGSVSTLTIQRTQQEDSAVYLCASSPHQAGEGGYTFGSGTRLTVV.

V and J are TRBV4-1 and TRBJ2-1, with 12 bases aligning to TRBD2. Germline loops: CDR1 MGHRA, CDR2 YSYEKL. V dropped 4 bases and J dropped 1; count of bases not matched to a gene: 5. There are 17 residues in the CDR3. This CDR3 reads CASSLDTSGRSYNEQFF. The CDR3 DNA reads TGCGCCAGCAGCCTAGATACTAGCGGGAGGTCCTACAATGAGCAGTTCTTC.

This clone was observed a single time. The chain carries TRBV7-2 and TRBJ2-3, with D possibly TRBD1 on 6 matching bases. Germline-derived CDR1 and CDR2 are SGHTA and FQGNSA. V lost 5 bases to trimming and J lost 4 bases, with 10 bases between them. The CDR3 length is 13 residues. The CDR3 here is CASSQNRADTQYF. The DNA for the CDR3 is TGTGCCAGCAGCCAAAACAGGGCAGATACGCAGTATTTT.

The CDR3 loop is CASSLGYYGSPLHF. The CDR3 region has the DNA TGTGCCAGCAGCTTGGGGTATTACGGTTCACCCCTCCACTTT. V is TRBV5-8 and J is TRBJ1-6; the D is unclear. The V and J ends lost 0 bases and 9 bases respectively, with 10 bases between them. The CDR3 contains 14 residues. Germline CDR1 reads SGHTS; CDR2 reads YDEGEE.

The chain uses TRBV5-1 and TRBJ2-5; 7 nucleotides line up with TRBD1. The junction had 6 bases not matched to a gene; V was cut back by 2 bases and J by 5 bases. From germline, CDR1 is SGHRS and CDR2 YFSETQ. The CDR3 is made up of 14 amino acids. The CDR3 coding sequence is TGCGCCAGCAGCTTACCAGGGGGTGAGGAGACCCAGTACTTC. Its translation: CASSLPGGEETQYF.

This clone occurred once. This chain joins TRBV25-1 and TRBJ1-1, with TRBD1 matching 8 bases. Germline assignment: CDR1 MGHDK and CDR2 SYGVNS. The CDR3 is 13 residues long. The V and J ends lost 6 bases and 7 bases, in that order; junction bases with no gene match: 7. CDR3 residues: CASSLTGDGEAFF. CDR3 bases: TGTGCCAGCAGCCTGACAGGGGACGGTGAAGCTTTCTTT.

This clone has only one observation. This chain connects TRBV28 to TRBJ1-1; D not resolved. Trimming took off 8 bases at V and 2 bases at J, with 21 bases between the two ends. This CDR3 is built from 16 residues. The germline V gene has CDR1 MDHEN and CDR2 SYDVKM. The DNA for the CDR3 is TGTGCCAGCGGCCGGTTCGGAGGGCTTACTAACACTGAAGCTTTCTTT. It yields the protein CASGRFGGLTNTEAFF.

CDR3 region: CASSKGRDRNYGYTF. DNA of the CDR3: TGTGCCAGCAGCAAAGGGAGGGACAGGAACTATGGCTACACCTTC. The J gene is TRBJ1-2, the V gene TRBV21-1; the table calls TRBD1, which could not be checked here. TRBV21-1 constitutes a pseudogene. The CDR3 consists of 15 residues.

The chain combines TRBV21-1 with TRBJ2-7; TRBD2 is taken as the D call from the table, unchecked against the DNA. TRBV21-1 is reported as a pseudogene. This CDR3 is built from 13 residues. The CDR3 region is CASSRGGVHEQYF. The CDR3 nucleotides read TGTGCCAGCAGTAGAGGGGGGGTCCACGAGCAGTACTTC.

J is TRBJ2-3 and V is TRBV7-2, with 8 nucleotides matching TRBD2. The CDR3 has 16 residues. CDR1 SGHTA and CDR2 FQGNSA come from the germline V gene. After removal of 1 base from V and 4 bases from J, the junction contained 7 bases not matched to a gene. CDR3 DNA sequence: TGTGCCAGCAGCTTAGGTAGACCGGGAGGGGCAGATACGCAGTATTTT. It is translated as CASSLGRPGGADTQYF.

V gene TRBV6-6 combines with J gene TRBJ1-2, with 10 bases aligning to TRBD1. CDR1 is MNHNY, CDR2 SVGAGI, per germline (reference sequence). The junction had 6 bases not matched to a gene; V was cut back by 6 bases and J by 5 bases. The CDR3 loop spans 14 amino acids. CDR3 nucleotides: TGTGCCAGCAGCCAAGGACAGGGGGGATATGGCTACACCTTC. Its translation is CASSQGQGGYGYTF.

The chain is built from TRBV19 and TRBJ2-7; D remains unclear. The CDR3 totals 15 residues. Looked up from germline, CDR1 is LNHDA and CDR2 is SQIVND (reference sequence). The germline V and J ends were trimmed by 1 base and 2 bases, with 12 bases remaining between them. The CDR3 protein is CASSIGTSPPYEQYF. The CDR3 region has the DNA TGTGCCAGTAGTATAGGCACATCTCCCCCCTACGAGCAGTACTTC.

The sample holds one count of this clone. This rearrangement joins TRBV5-4 to TRBJ1-1; D unclear. The CDR3 covers 15 residues. The germline gives CDR1 SGHNT, CDR2 YYREEE (reference sequence). Trimming pared 3 bases from V and 1 base from J, leaving 13 bases between. In nucleotides, the CDR3 is TGTGCCAGCAGCTGGAACCGGGGAAAGAACACTGAAGCTTTCTTT. It codes for CASSWNRGKNTEAFF. Supplemented by reference TRBV5-4 and TRBJ1-1, the full variable domain reads ETGVTQSPTHLIKTRGQQVTLRCSSQSGHNTVSWYQQALGQGPQFIFQYYREEENGRGNFPPRFSGLQFPNYSSELNVNALELDDSALYLCASSWNRGKNTEAFFGQGTRLTVV.

This clone was seen a few times. The chain combines TRBV3-1 (or the pseudogene TRBV3-2) with TRBJ1-4; D uncertain. CDR3 size: 18 residues. The germline V gene encodes CDR1 LGHDT and CDR2 YNNKEL (reference sequence). The germline V and J ends were trimmed by 0 bases and 1 base, with 15 bases remaining between them. The CDR3 nucleotides read TGTGCCAGCAGCCAAGATCGCCCCGAGGCAGTAACTAATGAAAAACTGTTTTTT. It specifies CASSQDRPEAVTNEKLFF.

The V call is TRBV9, the J call TRBJ2-7, with TRBD2 as a possible D gene (6 bases). Per the germline V gene, CDR1 is SGDLS and CDR2 is YYNGEE. The CDR3 spans 15 residues. The V and J ends lost 0 bases and 4 bases respectively, with 14 bases between them. CDR3 bases: TGTGCCAGCAGCGTAGGAAATAGCGCGGGATACGAGCAGTACTTC. Amino acids: CASSVGNSAGYEQYF.

The V gene is TRBV9, the J gene TRBJ2-3; no clear D gene. The CDR3 consists of 17 residues. V was shortened by 2 bases and J by 2 bases, with 18 bases between the two germline ends. CDR1 and CDR2 (germline): SGDLS, YYNGEE. The CDR3 is CASSVHLSERSTDTQYF. The DNA of the CDR3 is TGTGCCAGCAGCGTCCACCTTAGTGAGAGATCCACAGATACGCAGTATTTT.

The chain combines TRBV12-3 or TRBV12-4 with TRBJ2-5, with D tentatively TRBD2 (5 bases). Trimming removed 2 bases at V and 5 bases at J, with 9 bases between. The CDR3 runs to 13 residues. The CDR3 reads CASSLRLAETQYF. In DNA, the CDR3 is TGTGCCAGCAGTTTACGCCTAGCCGAGACCCAGTACTTC.

The chain carries TRBV25-1 and TRBJ2-3, with 10 bases that match TRBD2. V lost 6 bases, J lost 2 bases, and 5 bases stayed unmatched. The CDR3 loop spans 15 amino acids. Germline V CDR1 and CDR2: MGHDK, SYGVNS. The CDR3 loop reads CASSPSGRATDTQYF. CDR3 sequence (DNA): TGTGCCAGCAGCCCCAGCGGGAGGGCCACAGATACGCAGTATTTT. The entire variable domain, with the rest obtained from reference TRBV25-1 and TRBJ2-3, is as follows: EADIYQTPRYLVIGTGKKITLECSQTMGHDKMYWYQQDPGMELHLIHYSYGVNSTEKGDLSSESTVSRIRTEHFPLTLESARPSHTSQYLCASSPSGRATDTQYFGPGTRLTVL.

This CDR3 is CASSVAPHRDTEAFF. As DNA, the CDR3 is TGTGCCAGCAGCGTAGCTCCCCACAGGGACACTGAAGCTTTCTTT. The chain couples TRBV9 to TRBJ1-1, with D maybe TRBD1 (6 bases). The germline V gene encodes CDR1 SGDLS and CDR2 YYNGEE. The CDR3 spans 15 residues. The V gene lost 0 bases and the J gene lost 3 bases, with 12 bases spanning the gap.

V is TRBV19 and J is TRBJ1-2, with TRBD1 identical over 7 bases. The CDR3 is 14 amino acids. Germline V gene sequence: CDR1 LNHDA, CDR2 SQIVND (reference sequence). V gave up 6 bases and J gave up 3 bases; unmatched junction bases: 7. DNA for the CDR3: TGTGCCAGTAGGGCCCAGGGGACAGACTATGGCTACACCTTC. Translating gives CASRAQGTDYGYTF.